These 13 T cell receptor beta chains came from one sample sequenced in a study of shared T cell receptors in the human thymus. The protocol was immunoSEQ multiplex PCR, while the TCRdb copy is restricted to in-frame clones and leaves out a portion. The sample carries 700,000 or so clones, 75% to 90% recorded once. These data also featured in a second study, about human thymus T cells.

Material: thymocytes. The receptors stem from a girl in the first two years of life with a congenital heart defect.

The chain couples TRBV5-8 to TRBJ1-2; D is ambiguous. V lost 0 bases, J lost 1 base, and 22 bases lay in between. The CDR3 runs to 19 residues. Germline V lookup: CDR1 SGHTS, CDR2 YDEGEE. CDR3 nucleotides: TGTGCCAGCAGCTTGGTGCAGTCACATAACGCCTCCGATAACTATGGCTACACCTTC. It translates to CASSLVQSHNASDNYGYTF.

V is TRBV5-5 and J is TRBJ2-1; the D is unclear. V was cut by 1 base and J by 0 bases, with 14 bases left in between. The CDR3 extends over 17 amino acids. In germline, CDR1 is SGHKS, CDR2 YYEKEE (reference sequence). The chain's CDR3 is CASSLNLLKSSYNEQFF. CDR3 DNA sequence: TGTGCCAGCAGCTTGAACTTGCTAAAGAGCTCCTACAATGAGCAGTTCTTC.

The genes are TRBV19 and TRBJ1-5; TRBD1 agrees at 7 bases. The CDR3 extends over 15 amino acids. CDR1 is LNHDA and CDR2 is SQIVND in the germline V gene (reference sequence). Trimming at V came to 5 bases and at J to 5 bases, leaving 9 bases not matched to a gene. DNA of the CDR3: TGTGCCAGTAGTCAGACAGGGTTTGACGATCAGCCCCAGCATTTT. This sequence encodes CASSQTGFDDQPQHF.

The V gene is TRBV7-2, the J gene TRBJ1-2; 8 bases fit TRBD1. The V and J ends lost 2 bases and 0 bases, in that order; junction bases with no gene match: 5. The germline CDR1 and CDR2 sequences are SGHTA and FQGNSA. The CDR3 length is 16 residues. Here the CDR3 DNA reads TGTGCCAGCAGCTTAAAACAGGGGGGAACTAACTATGGCTACACCTTC. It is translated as CASSLKQGGTNYGYTF.

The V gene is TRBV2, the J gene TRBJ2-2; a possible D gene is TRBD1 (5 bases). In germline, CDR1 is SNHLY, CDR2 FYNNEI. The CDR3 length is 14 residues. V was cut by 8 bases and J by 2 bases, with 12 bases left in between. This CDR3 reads CASDRTPNTGELFF. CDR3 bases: TGTGCCAGCGACAGAACTCCCAACACCGGGGAGCTGTTTTTT.

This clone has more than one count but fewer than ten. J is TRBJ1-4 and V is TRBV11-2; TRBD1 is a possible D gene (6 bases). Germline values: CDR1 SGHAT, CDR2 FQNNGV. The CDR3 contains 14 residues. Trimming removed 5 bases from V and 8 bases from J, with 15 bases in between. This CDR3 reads CASSDTGKSEKLFF. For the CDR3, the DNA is TGTGCCAGCAGCGATACAGGGAAAAGCGAAAAACTGTTTTTT.

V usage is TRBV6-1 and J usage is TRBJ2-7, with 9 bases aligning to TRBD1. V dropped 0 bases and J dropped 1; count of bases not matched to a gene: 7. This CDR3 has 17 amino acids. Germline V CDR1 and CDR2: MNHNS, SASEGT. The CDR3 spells CASSEALGTGWSYEQYF. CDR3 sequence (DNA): TGTGCCAGCAGTGAAGCTCTTGGGACAGGGTGGTCCTACGAGCAGTACTTC.

CDR3 residues: CASSRRDLNGGYTF. The DNA of the CDR3 is TGCGCCAGCAGCAGGAGGGACCTCAACGGCGGCTACACCTTC. The chain employs TRBV5-1 and TRBJ1-2; D is possibly TRBD1 (5 bases). V lost 4 bases and J 8 bases, leaving 18 bases between the germline ends. The CDR3 consists of 14 residues. Germline V gives CDR1 SGHRS, CDR2 YFSETQ.

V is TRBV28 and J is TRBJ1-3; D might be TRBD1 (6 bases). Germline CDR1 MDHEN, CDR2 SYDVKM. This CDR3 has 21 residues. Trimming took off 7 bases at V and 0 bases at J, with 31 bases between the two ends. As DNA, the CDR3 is TGTGCCAGCACTTTCTTCCAACCAAATCGCACAGGGATACTCTCTGGAAACACCATATATTTT. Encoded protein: CASTFFQPNRTGILSGNTIYF.

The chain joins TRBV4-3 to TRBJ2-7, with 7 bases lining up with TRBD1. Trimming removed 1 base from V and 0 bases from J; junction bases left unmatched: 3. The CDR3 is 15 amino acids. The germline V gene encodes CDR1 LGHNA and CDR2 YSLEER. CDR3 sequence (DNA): TGCGCCAGCAGCCAAGGGACAGGCGACTCCTACGAGCAGTACTTC. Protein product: CASSQGTGDSYEQYF.

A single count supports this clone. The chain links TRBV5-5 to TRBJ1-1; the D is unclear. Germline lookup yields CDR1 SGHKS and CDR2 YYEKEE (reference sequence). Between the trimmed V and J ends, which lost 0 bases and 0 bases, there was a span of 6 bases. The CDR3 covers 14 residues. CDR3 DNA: TGTGCCAGCAGCTTGGCTACGGTGAACACTGAAGCTTTCTTT. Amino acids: CASSLATVNTEAFF.

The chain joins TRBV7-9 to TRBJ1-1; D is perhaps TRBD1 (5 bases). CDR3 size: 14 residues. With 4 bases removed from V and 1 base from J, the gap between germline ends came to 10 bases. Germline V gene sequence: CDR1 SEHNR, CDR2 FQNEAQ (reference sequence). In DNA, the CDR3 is TGTGCCAGCAGCTATCTCGGACAGAACACTGAAGCTTTCTTT. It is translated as CASSYLGQNTEAFF.

The CDR3 sequence is CASSLALDRGPEKLFF. CDR3 in DNA: TGTGCCAGCAGCTTAGCCCTCGACAGGGGGCCTGAAAAACTGTTTTTT. The chain employs TRBV7-2 and TRBJ1-4; 10 bases fit TRBD1. CDR3 length: 16 amino acids. With 0 bases clipped from V and 7 bases from J, the junction kept 5 bases outside the gene matches. In germline, CDR1 is SGHTA, CDR2 FQGNSA.